Listed below are T cell receptor beta chains from one sample, sequenced in a study of early T cells in non-severe SARS-CoV-2 infection. TCRdb reprocessed the 5' RACE reads with MiXCR, giving one entry per CDR3 protein. This sample has roughly 66,000 distinct CDR3 sequences, with over 8% found just once. The material sequenced was whole blood. The receptor set was obtained from an adult who was a healthcare worker with PCR-confirmed SARS-CoV-2 infection or an uninfected control (not recorded which). Both conserved end residues are part of each CDR3. A D gene is named only where the DNA matches it firmly. Size is stated for part of the rows, as once, few or many counts, or as a class when the clone is expanded.

size,V,D,J,DNA,CDR3
few,TRBV27,TRBD2,TRBJ2-7,TGTGCCAGCAGTCACACTAGCGACTCCTACGAGCAGTACTTC,CASSHTSDSYEQYF
few,TRBV10-3,TRBD2,TRBJ2-1,TGTGCCATCAGTGAGCGTCTAGCGGGCTACAATGAGCAGTTCTTC,CAISERLAGYNEQFF
many,TRBV6-5,TRBD2,TRBJ2-1,TGTGCCAGCAGTTCCCGACTAGCGGGGTACAATGAGCAGTTCTTC,CASSSRLAGYNEQFF
-,TRBV15,-,TRBJ2-2,TGTGCCACCAGCAGAGAGCGGGGAGAAAACACCGGGGAGCTGTTTTTT,CATSRERGENTGELFF
many,TRBV7-9,-,TRBJ2-1,TGTGCCAGCAGCTTGGTTAGCGGACGCTACAATGAGCAGTTCTTC,CASSLVSGRYNEQFF
many,TRBV29-1,-,TRBJ2-7,TGCAGCGTTGTAGGCTTCGGAGAGCAGTACTTC,CSVVGFGEQYF
-,TRBV5-4,-,TRBJ2-3,TGTGCCAGCAGCCAGGGGACATTTACTAGCACAGATACGCAGTATTTT,CASSQGTFTSTDTQYF
medium-sized,TRBV4-2,-,TRBJ2-7,TGTGCCAGCAGCCAAGCGGGGTACGGGGGTACCTACGAGCAGTACTTC,CASSQAGYGGTYEQYF
few,TRBV6-6,-,TRBJ2-7,TGTGCCAGCAGTTACTATCGGGGGCCGAACTACGAGCAGTACTTC,CASSYYRGPNYEQYF
few,TRBV6-5,-,TRBJ1-2,TGTGCCAGCAGTTACGGGACCCCCTATGGCTACACCTTC,CASSYGTPYGYTF
many,TRBV20-1,-,TRBJ2-1,TGCAGTGTGTACGGGAACTCCTACAATGAGCAGTTCTTC,CSVYGNSYNEQFF
few,TRBV7-2,TRBD2,TRBJ2-7,TGTGCCAGCAGTTTATCTAGCGGGAGGGCTCCCTACGAGCAGTACTTC,CASSLSSGRAPYEQYF
many,TRBV28,-,TRBJ2-3,TGTGCCAGCACAGTCGTCTTTGGCACAGATACGCAGTATTTT,CASTVVFGTDTQYF
few,TRBV20-1,-,TRBJ2-1,TGCAGTGCTAGAAAAGGAGGGACAGCTTCCTACAATGAGCAGTTCTTC,CSARKGGTASYNEQFF
few,TRBV6-5,TRBD2,TRBJ2-1,TGTGCCAGCAGTTCCCTGACTAGCGGGCGCTACAATGAGCAGTTCTTC,CASSSLTSGRYNEQFF
-,TRBV9,-,TRBJ2-5,TGTGCCAGCAGCGATTCATGGGAGACCCAGTACTTC,CASSDSWETQYF
few,TRBV7-3,TRBD1,TRBJ2-3,TGTGCCAGCAGCCTCCCGGGGACAGGCACAGATACGCAGTATTTT,CASSLPGTGTDTQYF
many,TRBV14,-,TRBJ2-2,TGTGCCAGCAGCCAAGCCCAGTCGGGCACCGGGGAGCTGTTTTTT,CASSQAQSGTGELFF
many,TRBV29-1,TRBD1,TRBJ2-7,TGCAGCGTTAAGGATTTCGGGACAGGTCCCTACGAGCAGTACTTC,CSVKDFGTGPYEQYF
many,TRBV30,TRBD1,TRBJ1-2,TGTGCCTGGAGTCGGCTGGGGACAGGGGTCTCATCCTATGGCTACACCTTC,CAWSRLGTGVSSYGYTF
many,TRBV20-1,TRBD2,TRBJ2-5,TGCAGTGCTAGAGATCTCGAGGGAGGGCCCCAGACCCAGTACTTC,CSARDLEGGPQTQYF
medium-sized,TRBV29-1,-,TRBJ2-3,TGCAGCGTTGAAGATGGGGGCGGAACCCCCGATACGCAGTATTTT,CSVEDGGGTPDTQYF
-,TRBV13,-,TRBJ2-7,TGTGCCAGCAGCTTGGTGAGCCAGGGGCCTTACGAGCAGTACTTC,CASSLVSQGPYEQYF
-,TRBV25-1,-,TRBJ2-4,TGTGCCAGCAGTGAAGGCCAGGGCTTAAACATTCAGTACTTC,CASSEGQGLNIQYF
-,TRBV7-6,TRBD1,TRBJ2-2,TGTGCCAGCAGCGCGGGACAGGGCGGGTCCGGGGAGCTGTTTTTT,CASSAGQGGSGELFF
few,TRBV7-3,TRBD1,TRBJ2-1,TGTGCCAGCAGCTCCCGGACAGGGGGCCTAATTAATGAGCAGTTCTTC,CASSSRTGGLINEQFF
many,TRBV7-7,TRBD2,TRBJ2-5,TGTGCCAGCAGCTTAGGACTAGCTGGAGAGACCCAGTACTTC,CASSLGLAGETQYF
few,TRBV27,TRBD2,TRBJ2-2,TGTGCCAGCAGTTTACTAGCGGGAGGGGCTATAGGGGAGCTGTTTTTT,CASSLLAGGAIGELFF
many,TRBV13,TRBD2,TRBJ2-1,TGTGCCAGCAGCCCGACTAGCGTCAATGAGCAGTTCTTC,CASSPTSVNEQFF
few,TRBV6-5,-,TRBJ2-2,TGTGCCAGCAGTTACAATGGTCACACCGGGGAGCTGTTTTTT,CASSYNGHTGELFF
-,TRBV2,-,TRBJ1-6,TGTGCCAGCAAAGACAGCCCTAATTCACCCCTCCACTTT,CASKDSPNSPLHF
-,TRBV7-9,-,TRBJ2-7,TGTGCCAGCAGCTTAGGGGGGCCGGGACTACTCTCCGAGCAGTACTTC,CASSLGGPGLLSEQYF
few,TRBV6-4,-,TRBJ2-2,TGTGCCAGCAGGAAGGAGGTTGGGACCGGGGAGCTGTTTTTT,CASRKEVGTGELFF
few,TRBV6-2/TRBV6-3,TRBD2,TRBJ2-7,TGTGCCAGCAGTTACGTCCCTAGCGGGAGGAACGAGCAGTACTTC,CASSYVPSGRNEQYF
-,TRBV5-1,TRBD2,TRBJ2-7,TGCGCCAGCAGCTCAGTAGCGGGAAGCAACTACGAGCAGTACTTC,CASSSVAGSNYEQYF
few,TRBV20-1,TRBD2,TRBJ2-7,TGCAGTGCTAGAGATTTAGCGGGCCCCTCCTACGAGCAGTACTTC,CSARDLAGPSYEQYF
many,TRBV28,TRBD2,TRBJ2-1,TGTGCCAGCTTATCGCGACTAGCGGGGAACAATGAGCAGTTCTTC,CASLSRLAGNNEQFF
many,TRBV7-3,TRBD2,TRBJ2-2,TGTGCCAGCAGCTTAACGTTGCAGGGAGGGACCGGGGAGCTGTTTTTT,CASSLTLQGGTGELFF
many,TRBV27,TRBD1,TRBJ1-5,TGTGCCAGCAGCCCAGATGTCATCGGACAGGGCCGCAATCAGCCCCAGCATTTT,CASSPDVIGQGRNQPQHF
-,TRBV4-1,TRBD2,TRBJ2-3,TGCGCCAGCAGCCAAGAAACAGCGGGAGGCCCAGATACGCAGTATTTT,CASSQETAGGPDTQYF
few,TRBV20-1,-,TRBJ2-7,TGCAGTGCTAGATCGGTCGAAGGGGCCCTATTATCCTACGAGCAGTACTTC,CSARSVEGALLSYEQYF
few,TRBV18,-,TRBJ2-5,TGTGCCAGCTCACCGCGAAGGGGGGATCAAGAGACCCAGTACTTC,CASSPRRGDQETQYF
-,TRBV6-2/TRBV6-3,TRBD2,TRBJ2-1,TGTGCCACCAGTTACACGGCTAGCGGGAGGGCGGAGCAGTTCTTC,CATSYTASGRAEQFF
many,TRBV7-6,TRBD1,TRBJ2-7,TGTGCCAGCAGCTTAGGACAGGGGGTTTACGAGCAGTACTTC,CASSLGQGVYEQYF
few,TRBV19,TRBD1,TRBJ2-3,TGTGCCAGTAGTCACCCAGGGGGCGGCCCAGATACGCAGTATTTT,CASSHPGGGPDTQYF
-,TRBV6-2/TRBV6-3,TRBD2,TRBJ2-7,TGTGCCAGCAGTTACGCCGCTAGCGGGAGCCTCGAGCAGTACTTC,CASSYAASGSLEQYF